One and the same sample provided the 27 T cell receptor beta chains below, sequenced in a study of spatial heterogeneity in lung cancer. The time point is: sample taken at primary tumor resection. Sequencing was performed on whole RNA extracted from tumor and nontumor lung tissue, or from frozen PBMC, and the material was left unsorted. TCRdb processed the 5' RACE reads anew with MiXCR; each CDR3 protein has one entry. The sample contains approximately 10,000 distinct CDR3 sequences, over 15% of which appear only once. This material consisted of PBMCs, taken at surgery. The receptors were sampled from a male donor with early-stage non-small cell lung cancer.

V and J are TRBV9 and TRBJ1-5; the D is unclear. Trimming took 4 bases from V and 5 from J, leaving 10 bases between them. The germline V gene encodes CDR1 SGDLS and CDR2 YYNGEE. CDR3 length: 13 residues. CDR3 DNA sequence: TGTGCCAGCAGCACGAGAGATGATCAGCCCCAGCATTTT. Encoded protein: CASSTRDDQPQHF.

This clonotype was counted between two and nine times. V and J are TRBV5-1 and TRBJ2-1; no clear D gene. The CDR3 has 15 residues. Trimming removed 1 base from V and 0 bases from J, with 8 bases in between. Germline V gene data show CDR1 as SGHRS and CDR2 as YFSETQ. The DNA of the CDR3 is TGCGCCAGCAGCTTGCAGCGTAACTCCTACAATGAGCAGTTCTTC. Protein sequence: CASSLQRNSYNEQFF.

In this sample, this clonotype turned up many times. This chain uses TRBV27 with TRBJ1-5, with 8 nucleotides matching TRBD1. Germline assignment: CDR1 MNHEY and CDR2 SMNVEV (reference sequence). This CDR3 has 14 residues. Germline trimming cut 5 bases from V and 2 bases from J; bases unmatched to any gene: 2. The CDR3 DNA reads TGTGCCAGCAGTCCGGACAGGGGCAATCAGCCCCAGCATTTT. This encodes CASSPDRGNQPQHF.

The rearrangement links TRBV7-8 to TRBJ1-5, with unresolved D. CDR3 length: 13 residues. V was shortened by 4 bases and J by 5 bases, with 9 bases between the two germline ends. From germline, CDR1 is SGHVS and CDR2 FQNEAQ. The chain's CDR3 is CASSSRADQPQHF. CDR3 nucleotide sequence: TGTGCCAGCAGCTCAAGAGCCGATCAGCCCCAGCATTTT.

This clonotype was observed at least ten times. The V call is TRBV29-1, the J call TRBJ2-5; TRBD1 matches at 8 bases. The CDR3 is 14 residues long. The V segment lost 3 bases and the J segment 5 bases; nucleotides outside the gene matches: 8. Germline V gene lookup returns CDR1 SQVTM and CDR2 ANQGSEA. The CDR3 is CSVEYAGGRETQYF. CDR3 nucleotides: TGCAGCGTTGAGTATGCAGGGGGCCGGGAGACCCAGTACTTC.

This clonotype has a count of ten or more. The V call is TRBV28, the J call TRBJ1-5; D not resolved. The germline V gene encodes CDR1 MDHEN and CDR2 SYDVKM. The CDR3 extends over 13 amino acids. With 4 bases removed from V and 3 bases from J, the gap between germline ends came to 7 bases. The CDR3 region has the DNA TGTGCCAGCAGTTCCGGAGTCAATCAGCCCCAGCATTTT. Translation gives CASSSGVNQPQHF.

Only a few counts were recorded for this clonotype. The chain joins TRBV4-2 to TRBJ1-1; no firm D call. The germline CDR1 and CDR2 sequences are LGHNA and YNFKEQ. This CDR3 comprises 15 residues. V gave up 0 bases and J gave up 4 bases, with 12 bases separating them. CDR3 in amino acids: CASSQEGGLGTEAFF. The CDR3 DNA follows: TGTGCCAGCAGCCAAGAGGGAGGGTTGGGCACTGAAGCTTTCTTT.

This clonotype was recorded a few times. The chain has TRBV5-6 and TRBJ2-7; D ambiguous. Germline V gene sequence: CDR1 SGHDT, CDR2 YYEEEE. Between the trimmed V and J ends, which lost 0 bases and 3 bases, there was a span of 10 bases. This CDR3 contains 14 residues. CDR3 in amino acids: CASSLGPADYEQYF. In nucleotides, the CDR3 is TGTGCCAGCAGCTTGGGGCCGGCCGACTACGAGCAGTACTTC.

The rearrangement links TRBV20-1 to TRBJ2-1; 12 bases match TRBD2. With 5 bases clipped from V and 10 bases from J, the junction kept 9 bases outside the gene matches. Germline CDR1 and CDR2: DFQATT and SNEGSKA (reference sequence). The CDR3 has 14 residues. The CDR3, as DNA: TGCAGTGCTGTTAAGACTAGCGGGAGAGAGGAGCAGTTCTTC. Translating gives CSAVKTSGREEQFF.

This chain connects TRBV28 to TRBJ2-5; D is unclear. Germline CDR1 and CDR2: MDHEN and SYDVKM. CDR3 length: 15 amino acids. The V gene lost 4 bases and the J gene lost 5 bases, with 17 bases spanning the gap. CDR3 sequence (DNA): TGTGCCAGCAGTTCCCGGACGGAAGATTTGGAGACCCAGTACTTC. Its protein is CASSSRTEDLETQYF.

This clonotype occurred a few times. The chain couples TRBV20-1 to TRBJ2-7; 9 bases line up with TRBD1. This CDR3 contains 13 residues. The junction had 8 bases not matched to a gene; V was cut back by 5 bases and J by 6 bases. The germline V gene has CDR1 DFQATT and CDR2 SNEGSKA (reference sequence). The CDR3 nucleotides are TGCAGTGCTGGCCGGGACAGGGTTTCCGAGCAGTACTTC. Its translation: CSAGRDRVSEQYF.

The gene calls are TRBV28 and TRBJ2-1; TRBD2 matches 7 bases. Trimming took 8 bases from V and 4 from J; bases not matched to a gene: 11. The CDR3 covers 15 residues. Germline V lookup: CDR1 MDHEN, CDR2 SYDVKM. The CDR3: CASLMSSGEYNEQFF. CDR3 nucleotide sequence: TGTGCCAGCCTAATGTCTAGCGGAGAGTACAATGAGCAGTTCTTC.

In its sample, this clonotype was seen many times. This chain links TRBV12-3 or TRBV12-4 with TRBJ2-3; D might be TRBD2 (5 bases). The CDR3 is made up of 14 amino acids. V was cut by 1 base and J by 5 bases, with 10 bases left in between. CDR3 in amino acids: CASSLGGSGDTQYF. For the CDR3, the DNA is TGTGCCAGCAGTTTAGGCGGGTCGGGAGATACGCAGTATTTT.

In this sample, this clonotype turned up many times. This chain links TRBV20-1 with TRBJ2-5, with D possibly TRBD1 on 6 matching bases. The V and J ends lost 7 bases and 5 bases respectively, with 17 bases between them. Germline loops: CDR1 DFQATT, CDR2 SNEGSKA (reference sequence). The CDR3 spans 13 residues. DNA of the CDR3: TGCAGTGTCGAGAAGTCAGGGGTGGAGACCCAGTACTTC. Protein: CSVEKSGVETQYF.

The V and J genes are TRBV29-1 and TRBJ1-1, with 8 bases fitting TRBD1. CDR1 SQVTM and CDR2 ANQGSEA come from the germline V gene. The V and J ends lost 3 bases and 1 base, in that order; junction bases with no gene match: 1. This CDR3 comprises 13 residues. CDR3 sequence reads: CSVDTGGNTEAFF. CDR3 nucleotides: TGCAGCGTTGATACAGGGGGGAACACTGAAGCTTTCTTT.

This clonotype was observed a single time. V gene TRBV29-1 combines with J gene TRBJ2-3; possible D gene TRBD2, 6 bases. The CDR3 has 13 residues. From germline, CDR1 is SQVTM and CDR2 ANQGSEA. The germline V and J ends were trimmed by 7 bases and 3 bases, with 14 bases remaining between them. CDR3 bases: TGCAGCGGATTGGCGGGGTGGACAGATACGCAGTATTTT. Translation gives CSGLAGWTDTQYF.

The J gene is TRBJ2-3, the V gene TRBV7-9; D gene ambiguous. Per germline, CDR1 SEHNR and CDR2 FQNEAQ (reference sequence). This CDR3 is 15 amino acids long. Trimming cost V 1 base and J 3 bases, with 11 bases left between them. The DNA for the CDR3 is TGTGCCAGCAGCTTAGGGGCTAGTGTGACAGATACGCAGTATTTT. It encodes CASSLGASVTDTQYF.

As regards this clonotype: A much larger clone differs by one base, so this may be a read error. The gene calls are TRBV6-5 and TRBJ1-1; D unresolved. The CDR3 runs 15 residues. Germline V gene lookup returns CDR1 MNHEY and CDR2 SVGAGI. The CDR3 region is CASKRGEEMNAEAFF. CDR3 coding DNA: TGTGCCAGCAAGCGGGGTGAGGAAATGAACGCTGAAGCTTTCTTT.

This clonotype showed up just a few times. The chain carries TRBV11-1 and TRBJ2-3, with D possibly matching TRBD1 (6 bases). The CDR3 has 13 amino acids. The germline gives CDR1 SGHAT, CDR2 FQDESV (reference sequence). V dropped 0 bases and J dropped 14 bases, with 15 bases sitting between them. The CDR3: CASSLAQGPHVYF. In nucleotides, the CDR3 is TGTGCCAGCAGCTTAGCCCAGGGGCCGCACGTGTATTTT.

This clonotype came up many times. The V gene is TRBV6-5, the J gene TRBJ2-3, with D uncertain. There are 15 residues in the CDR3. The ends were cut back, 6 bases at V and 3 bases at J, with 16 bases in the middle. Germline values: CDR1 MNHEY, CDR2 SVGAGI. CDR3 bases: TGTGCCAGCAGCCGGACCCATATGATAACAGATACGCAGTATTTT. As protein: CASSRTHMITDTQYF.

This chain's CDR3 is CASSQRGEMTDTQYF. In nucleotides, the CDR3 is TGTGCCAGCAGTCAGAGAGGGGAGATGACAGATACGCAGTATTTT. This rearrangement joins TRBV7-6 to TRBJ2-3; D is tentatively TRBD1 or TRBD2 (5 bases each). CDR3 length: 15 amino acids. V dropped 6 bases and J dropped 3 bases, with 16 bases sitting between them. Germline V lookup: CDR1 SGHVS, CDR2 FNYEAQ.

In its sample, this clonotype was seen a few times. The rearrangement joins TRBV5-6 to TRBJ2-1, with D perhaps given as TRBD1 or TRBD2 (5 bases each). From germline, CDR1 is SGHDT and CDR2 YYEEEE. Trimming left V 3 bases short and J 9 bases short, with 13 bases between. This CDR3 region has 13 residues. CDR3: CASSSGPSTEQFF. CDR3 coding DNA: TGTGCCAGCAGCTCGGGGCCCTCCACTGAGCAGTTCTTC. The full variable domain, in which reference TRBV5-6 and TRBJ2-1 provide the parts outside the CDR3, is DAGVTQSPTHLIKTRGQQVTLRCSPKSGHDTVSWYQQALGQGPQFIFQYYEEEERQRGNFPDRFSGHQFPNYSSELNVNALLLGDSALYLCASSSGPSTEQFFGPGTRLTVL.

The chain has TRBV20-1 and TRBJ1-3; D gene unclear. The V gene's germline CDR1 is DFQATT and CDR2 SNEGSKA (reference sequence). The CDR3 has 14 amino acids. V lost 6 bases to trimming and J lost 3 bases, with 15 bases between them. The chain's CDR3 is CSATPRRGGNTIYF. The CDR3 DNA follows: TGCAGTGCAACCCCCAGGCGCGGTGGAAACACCATATATTTT.

This clonotype was detected ten times or more. This chain uses TRBV28 with TRBJ2-1; 9 bases line up with TRBD1. The J segment lost 8 bases and the V segment lost 3 bases, leaving 8 bases of the junction unmatched. The CDR3 has 15 residues. Germline loops: CDR1 MDHEN, CDR2 SYDVKM. The CDR3 nucleotides read TGTGCCAGCAGTTTTCCCGGGACAGGGCTCCATGAGCAGTTCTTC. It yields the protein CASSFPGTGLHEQFF.

The rearrangement links TRBV14 to TRBJ1-1, with D unclear. Germline values: CDR1 SGHDN, CDR2 FVKESK. The V end lost 3 bases, the J end lost 1 base, and 9 bases lay between the germline ends. The CDR3 is 14 amino acids. The CDR3 coding sequence is TGTGCCAGCAGCCAGAACTGGCCGAACACTGAAGCTTTCTTT. Translating it yields CASSQNWPNTEAFF.

The chain joins TRBV29-1 to TRBJ2-7, with D perhaps assigned TRBD1 or TRBD2 (6 bases each). The CDR3 contains 12 residues. Germline-derived CDR1 and CDR2 are SQVTM and ANQGSEA. Trimming stripped 4 bases from V and 2 bases from J, with 9 bases between. CDR3 in DNA: TGCAGCGTTGCGGGGGCCGCCTACGAGCAGTACTTC. Protein product: CSVAGAAYEQYF.

This clonotype occurred a few times. The chain joins TRBV28 to TRBJ1-2; D is perhaps TRBD1 (5 bases). V shed 2 bases and J shed 7 bases, with 14 bases lying between them. The CDR3 spans 14 residues. Germline CDR1 MDHEN, CDR2 SYDVKM. CDR3 nucleotide sequence: TGTGCCAGCAGTTTAAAGGGGATTCGGGTTGGCTACACCTTC. As protein: CASSLKGIRVGYTF.